This is a list of T cell receptor beta chains from one sample in a study of T cell responses to AZD1222 COVID-19 vaccine. Libraries were prepared by immunoSEQ multiplex PCR; TCRdb keeps only in-frame clonotypes and omits some of them. The profile shows 150,000 to 200,000 clones, 94% of them singletons. This specimen was peripheral blood, taken on day 0 of AZD1222 vaccination. These receptors came from an adult in good health. Both conserved end residues are part of each CDR3. The D gene is left open where the match is weak. Expanded clones are given a class, and other clones once, few, many or no size at all.

d_call	v_call	j_call	clone_size	cdr3_nt	cdr3_aa
TRBD2	TRBV18	TRBJ2-3	NA	TGTGCCAGCTCCCCCGGGACTAGCGGGATTAGGGCAGATACGCAGTATTTT	CASSPGTSGIRADTQYF
NA	TRBV19	TRBJ2-1	NA	TGTGCCAGTAGTTTCCGAATAGGCAATGAGCAGTTCTTC	CASSFRIGNEQFF
NA	TRBV5-8	TRBJ2-6	once	TGTGCCAGCAGCTTGGATCGATTGGGGGCTGGGGCCAACGTCCTGACTTTC	CASSLDRLGAGANVLTF
NA	TRBV19	TRBJ1-5	NA	TGTGCCAGTAGTATTAAGGGCATGCCTGCGTATAGCAATCAGCCCCAGCATTTT	CASSIKGMPAYSNQPQHF
TRBD2	TRBV6-5	TRBJ2-7	NA	TGTGCCAGCACTAAAACGGGACTACAAGGGTACGAGCAGTACTTC	CASTKTGLQGYEQYF
NA	TRBV2	TRBJ1-5	NA	TGTGCCAGCGTAACCGGGGACAATCAGCCCCAGCATTTT	CASVTGDNQPQHF
NA	TRBV12-5	TRBJ2-6	NA	TGTGCTAGTGGTCTGACGGGCTCTGGGGCCAACGTCCTGACTTTC	CASGLTGSGANVLTF
NA	TRBV11-2	TRBJ2-7	once	TGTGCCAGCAGGACAGAAACTTACGAGCAGTACTTC	CASRTETYEQYF
NA	TRBV7-9	TRBJ1-2	NA	TGTGCCAGCAGTTTCCAACTACAGGGAGCCGCCGGTTATGGCTACACCTTC	CASSFQLQGAAGYGYTF
NA	TRBV15	TRBJ1-4	NA	TGTGCCACCAGTCCGGGCGGGGTTTCAACTAATGAAAAACTGTTTTTT	CATSPGGVSTNEKLFF
NA	TRBV7-9	TRBJ1-2	NA	TGTGCCAGCAGCTGGGGGGCCAGGACAGAAAAAGGCACCTTC	CASSWGARTEKGTF
NA	TRBV6-5	TRBJ2-1	NA	TGTGCCAGCAGACAGTCCCATGGGAATGAGCAGTTCTTC	CASRQSHGNEQFF
NA	TRBV15	TRBJ1-2	NA	TGTGCCACCAGTTGGGGATTCGGCTACACCTTC	CATSWGFGYTF
NA	TRBV29-1	TRBJ1-1	NA	TGCAGCGCCCACCAGGGCCCGAACACTGAAGCTTTCTTT	CSAHQGPNTEAFF
NA	TRBV6-5	TRBJ2-1	NA	TGTGCCACGACCGGGACCGACACCTACAATGAGCAGTTCTTC	CATTGTDTYNEQFF
NA	TRBV11-2	TRBJ1-3	NA	TGTGCCAGCAGCACCTCTGGAAACACCATATATTTT	CASSTSGNTIYF
NA	TRBV6-4	TRBJ2-3	NA	TGTGCCAGCAGTGACGGGGACGCACAAGATACGCAGTATTTT	CASSDGDAQDTQYF
TRBD2	TRBV5-5	TRBJ2-7	NA	TGTGCCAGCACTATATTGTCCGGTGGACTAGCGGGAGGCGAGCAGTACTTC	CASTILSGGLAGGEQYF
NA	TRBV9	TRBJ1-1	NA	TGTGCCAGCAGCGTAGAACCGGGGGCTGAAGCTTTCTTT	CASSVEPGAEAFF
TRBD1	TRBV7-8	TRBJ2-6	NA	TGTGCCAGCAGCTACCCGACGACAGGGGGCAGGGTCTCTGGGGCCAACGTCCTGACTTTC	CASSYPTTGGRVSGANVLTF
NA	TRBV19	TRBJ2-5	NA	TGTGCCAGTAGTCTCTACACAGGGCTTCGGACCCAGTACTTC	CASSLYTGLRTQYF
NA	TRBV15	TRBJ1-2	NA	TGTGCCACCAGCAGAGGGGTGGGGCAGGACGGCTACACCTTC	CATSRGVGQDGYTF
NA	TRBV13	TRBJ1-3	NA	TGTGCCAGCCAGGTGGATGGAAACACCATATATTTT	CASQVDGNTIYF
NA	TRBV27	TRBJ2-1	NA	TGTGCCAGCAGAATTAGGTATGCCCTAAATCATGATGAGCAGTTCTTC	CASRIRYALNHDEQFF
NA	TRBV6-6	TRBJ1-5	few	TGTGCCAGCAGTCCCCCGCTCTGGCAAGGATATAGCAATCAGCCCCAGCATTTT	CASSPPLWQGYSNQPQHF
NA	TRBV18	TRBJ2-1	NA	TGTGCCAGCTCACCCGACAGGGAGCAGTTCTTC	CASSPDREQFF
TRBD1	TRBV7-9	TRBJ2-7	NA	TGTGCCAGCAGCTCCTTGACCGGGACAGGGTTCTACGAGCAGTACTTC	CASSSLTGTGFYEQYF
NA	TRBV10-3	TRBJ2-1	NA	TGTGCCTTCTCTCAGCCGCGGGTGCCAAACTCCTACAATGAGCAGTTCTTC	CAFSQPRVPNSYNEQFF
TRBD2	TRBV7-3	TRBJ2-7	NA	TGTGCCAGCAGCTTGCTTTGGGGGGACTATCAGTACTTC	CASSLLWGDYQYF
NA	TRBV29-1	TRBJ2-1	NA	TGCTCCACCCCTCAGAATCATGAGCAGTTCTTC	CSTPQNHEQFF
NA	TRBV10-3	TRBJ2-3	NA	TGTGCCATCAGCGGACGGTCGATCACAGATACGCAGTATTTT	CAISGRSITDTQYF
TRBD1	TRBV14	TRBJ1-4	NA	TGTGCCAGCAGTCTCACGTTCGGACAGGGCGCTTGGGGGACAACTAATGAAAAACTGTTTTTT	CASSLTFGQGAWGTTNEKLFF
NA	TRBV6-5	TRBJ2-7	NA	TGTGCCAGCAGTTACCCAGGTCGCGACGAGCAGTACTTC	CASSYPGRDEQYF
NA	TRBV3-1/TRBV3-2	TRBJ1-3	NA	TGTGCCAGCAGCCTGACAACCCTCTCTGGAAACACCATATATTTT	CASSLTTLSGNTIYF
NA	TRBV7-8	TRBJ2-1	NA	TGTGCCACCATTAAGCGGCTCTCCTACAATGAGCAGTTCTTC	CATIKRLSYNEQFF
NA	TRBV30	TRBJ1-1	NA	TGTGCCTGGAGTCCCCCGCAATGGGTAACTGAAGCTTTCTTT	CAWSPPQWVTEAFF
TRBD1	TRBV5-6	TRBJ2-5	NA	TGTGCCAGCAGCTTGGGACAGGGGTTGAGGGAGACCCAGTACTTC	CASSLGQGLRETQYF
NA	TRBV5-4	TRBJ2-7	NA	TGTGCCAGCAGCTTACGAGAATACGAGCAGTACTTC	CASSLREYEQYF
NA	TRBV5-4	TRBJ1-1	NA	TGTGCCAGCAGCTTGGGGGCCATGAACACTGAAGCTTTCTTT	CASSLGAMNTEAFF
NA	TRBV18	TRBJ1-1	NA	TGTGCCAGCTCACCAGAGAACACTGAAGCTTTCTTT	CASSPENTEAFF
NA	TRBV28	TRBJ1-4	NA	TGTGCCAGCAGTTCCGGGTCTTATGCAACTAATGAAAAACTGTTTTTT	CASSSGSYATNEKLFF
NA	TRBV18	TRBJ1-2	NA	TGTGCCAGCTCACCCGGACAGATACTAACTATGGGCTACACCTTC	CASSPGQILTMGYTF
NA	TRBV7-9	TRBJ2-2	NA	TGTGCCAGCGACTCGGGGAACACCGGGGAGCTGTTTTTT	CASDSGNTGELFF
NA	TRBV11-2	TRBJ1-3	NA	TGTGCCAGCAGCAACCCAGGGCACCTCTCTGGAAACACCATATATTTT	CASSNPGHLSGNTIYF
NA	TRBV5-4	TRBJ2-7	NA	TGTGCCAGCCGGGACGCCTCGAGCTCCTACGAGCAGTACTTC	CASRDASSSYEQYF
NA	TRBV29-1	TRBJ1-1	NA	TGCAGCGTTGAGGGGGGTAGAACTGAAGCTTTCTTT	CSVEGGRTEAFF
TRBD2	TRBV5-4	TRBJ2-7	NA	TGTGCCAGCAGCTTGGGGACTAGCGGAACGTACGAGCAGTACTTC	CASSLGTSGTYEQYF
NA	TRBV18	TRBJ1-4	NA	TGTGCCAGCTCCCCCACGGAAGCAACTAATGAAAAACTGTTTTTT	CASSPTEATNEKLFF
NA	TRBV10-1	TRBJ2-7	few	TGCGCCAGCAGTGAGGGGCAGCCGAACGAGCAGTACTTC	CASSEGQPNEQYF
NA	TRBV18	TRBJ2-2	NA	TGTGCCAGCTCCCGGGACGGGGCGGACTCCGGGGAGCTGTTTTTT	CASSRDGADSGELFF
NA	TRBV18	TRBJ1-3	NA	TGTGCCAGCTCACCAGCAGGACTGGGAAACACCATATATTTT	CASSPAGLGNTIYF
TRBD2	TRBV27	TRBJ2-7	NA	TGTGCCAGCAGTCTAGCGGGAGGCTACGAGCAGTACTTC	CASSLAGGYEQYF
NA	TRBV28	TRBJ1-5	NA	TGTGCCAGCAGGGGTAAACGGAATCAGCCCCAGCATTTT	CASRGKRNQPQHF